This T cell receptor beta chain stems from a study of T cells in Graves' hyperthyroidism and ophthalmopathy. With duration under 3 months, ophthalmopathy was active: Clinical Activity Score at least 3, NOSPECS at least 4. PBMCs were derived from around 10 ml fresh peripheral blood. RNA transcripts served as the template for amplifying TCR beta CDR3 regions. The TCR CDR3 first-round RT-PCR relied on the HTBI primer set. From the multiplex PCR reads, TCRdb called clonotypes with MiXCR, one entry per CDR3 protein. This sample has 250,000 to 300,000 distinct CDR3 sequences, with approximately 18% found just once. V dropped 7 bases and J dropped 7 bases, with 13 bases sitting between them. Germline CDR1 and CDR2: SNHLY and FYNNEI. CDR3 size: 13 residues.

This chain links TRBV2 with TRBJ2-2; D ambiguous. Sample: blood. This TCR was recovered from a man over 45 with Graves' ophthalmopathy. The chain's CDR3 is CASTESGVGELFF. The CDR3 coding sequence is TGTGCCAGCACGGAGAGTGGGGTCGGGGAGCTGTTTTTT.